This TCR beta chain was sequenced for a study of blood T cells in healthy people across ages. General study findings and limits: The unknown donor CMV status may have confounded expanded clonotype changes. TCR beta diversity tracked closely with naive T cell percentage.

Using a J-beta primer mix together with a sample-barcoded 5' primer, a second PCR was run for roughly 7 to 12 cycles. MiXCR was run by TCRdb on the 5' RACE reads, yielding one entry per CDR3 protein. This table holds 1.5 million to 2 million distinct CDR3 sequences, roughly 43% found once. Each donor supplied approximately 10 milliliters of peripheral blood. This CDR3 region has 15 residues. Germline CDR1 is SGDLS and CDR2 is YYNGEE. Trimming took 3 bases from V and 4 from J, leaving 14 bases between them. As concerns this clonotype: Its matching antigen is unknown.

The TCR comes from a human donor in good health. The sequenced sample consisted of blood. The rearrangement uses TRBV9 and TRBJ1-5; D is unresolved. The CDR3 DNA reads TGTGCCAGCAGCGCCCGAGCGGGGAAAAATCAGCCCCAGCATTTT. It codes for CASSARAGKNQPQHF.